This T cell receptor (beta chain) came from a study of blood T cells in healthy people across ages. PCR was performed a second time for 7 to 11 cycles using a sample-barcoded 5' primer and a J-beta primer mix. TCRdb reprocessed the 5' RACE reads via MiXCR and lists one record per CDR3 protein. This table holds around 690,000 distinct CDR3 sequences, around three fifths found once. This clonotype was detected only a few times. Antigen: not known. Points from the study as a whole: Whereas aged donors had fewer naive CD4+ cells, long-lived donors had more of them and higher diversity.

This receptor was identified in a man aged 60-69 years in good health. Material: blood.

CDR3 sequence: CASSQETRRETQYF. CDR3 in DNA: TGTGCCAGCAGCCAAGAGACTAGGAGAGAGACCCAGTACTTC. This rearrangement joins TRBV4-2 to TRBJ2-5; weak D call: TRBD2 (6 bases). CDR3 length equals 14 residues. V was cut by 0 bases and J by 4 bases, with 9 bases left in between. From germline, CDR1 is LGHNA and CDR2 YNFKEQ.